The 21 T cell receptor beta chains reported below all come from one sample, sequenced in a study of T cells in severe cutaneous drug reactions. Libraries were made by iRepertoire multiplex PCR with TCR subtype-specific primers for bulk and single-cell sequencing. Reanalyzing the multiplex PCR reads, TCRdb keeps one entry per CDR3 protein, without DNA. The repertoire shows some 1,500 distinct CDR3 sequences; the top ten hold 13% to 15%. The patients sequenced had a carbamazepine-induced Stevens-Johnson syndrome or toxic epidermal necrolysis reaction. The material sequenced was PBMCs. All receptors come from a human donor with Stevens-Johnson syndrome, a severe cutaneous drug reaction.

Measured by frequency, this clonotype is large. The V call is TRBV7-2, the J call TRBJ2-7; the D call from TCRdb, TRBD2, cannot be confirmed without DNA. The CDR3 covers 14 residues. Germline V gene sequence: CDR1 SGHTA, CDR2 FQGNSA. The CDR3 region is CASSPRTGFVEQYF.

Considering frequency, this clonotype is large. This rearrangement joins TRBV6-6 to TRBJ2-1; TCRdb indicates TRBD2, and absent DNA this call remains unverified. The CDR3 runs to 17 residues. Germline V lookup: CDR1 MNHNY, CDR2 SVGAGI (reference sequence). This CDR3 is CASSYSRGVAGEYEQFF.

This clonotype counts as medium-sized by frequency. The V call is TRBV28, the J call TRBJ2-6. This CDR3 has 13 residues. CDR1 MDHEN and CDR2 SYDVKM come from the germline V gene. The CDR3 region is CATTQAGANVLTF.

Judged by frequency, this clonotype is large (0.1 to 1%). This chain links TRBV28 with TRBJ1-5; lacking DNA, the TRBD1 call made by TCRdb goes unchecked. The CDR3 runs 11 residues. CDR1 and CDR2 (germline): MDHEN, SYDVKM. This CDR3 reads CASGYTGAQHF.

By frequency, this clonotype is medium-sized. The V call is TRBV24-1, the J call TRBJ2-7; TCRdb picks TRBD1, but there is no DNA to check that call. Germline CDR1 reads KGHDR; CDR2 reads SFDVKD. CDR3 length: 17 residues. The CDR3 here is CATSDFRGAVDPYEQYF.

This clonotype counts as medium-sized by frequency. The chain is built from TRBV11-2 and TRBJ1-1; checking the TCRdb D call of TRBD1 is not possible without DNA. Germline V gene data show CDR1 as SGHAT and CDR2 as FQNNGV. The CDR3 extends over 14 amino acids. The CDR3 protein is CASSLAGMYTEAFF.

By frequency, this clonotype is medium-sized. This rearrangement joins TRBV6-5 to TRBJ2-7; TCRdb proposes TRBD2, but this gene call is untestable without DNA. This CDR3 comprises 15 residues. The V gene's germline CDR1 is MNHEY and CDR2 SVGAGI. Here the CDR3 reads CASSYGGGLVYEQYF.

By frequency, this clonotype registers large. CDR3: CASSASGGMGQPQHF. The chain links TRBV6-4 to TRBJ1-5; the D gene TCRdb calls, TRBD1, cannot be checked with no DNA. CDR3 size: 15 residues. Germline V CDR1 and CDR2: MRHNA, SNTAGT.

Measured by frequency, this clonotype is large. The rearrangement links TRBV27 to TRBJ2-1; without DNA, the TCRdb call of TRBD1 cannot be checked. Looked up from germline, CDR1 is MNHEY and CDR2 is SMNVEV (reference sequence). The CDR3 covers 16 residues. The CDR3 region is CASSLPRQGRYNEQFF.

The J gene is TRBJ1-1, the V gene TRBV25-1; absent DNA, TCRdb's TRBD1 call cannot be checked. The CDR3 is 14 amino acids. The germline V gene has CDR1 MGHDK and CDR2 SYGVNS. The CDR3 loop is CASGGDRTDTEAFF.

This clonotype is medium-sized by frequency. The chain couples TRBV28 to TRBJ2-5; absent DNA, TCRdb's TRBD2 call cannot be checked. Germline lookup yields CDR1 MDHEN and CDR2 SYDVKM. The CDR3 is made up of 16 amino acids. The CDR3 sequence: CASSVHLAGSQETQYF.

According to its frequency, this clonotype is medium-sized. The rearrangement links TRBV7-2 to TRBJ1-1. CDR3 length: 12 residues. Germline assignment: CDR1 SGHTA and CDR2 FQGNSA. The CDR3 sequence: CASSFMQTTAFF.

This sequence joins TRBV5-6 and TRBJ2-7; TCRdb calls TRBD1, which cannot be checked without DNA. The CDR3 is made up of 15 amino acids. CDR1 and CDR2 from the germline V gene are SGHDT and YYEEEE. The CDR3 here is CASSLYRDSFYEQYF.

Judged by frequency, this clonotype is medium-sized. The chain couples TRBV12-3 or TRBV12-4 to TRBJ1-1. The CDR3 consists of 11 residues. This chain's CDR3 is CASSFPGEAFF.

In terms of frequency, this clonotype is medium-sized. This chain joins TRBV6-2 or TRBV6-3 and TRBJ2-1; absent DNA, TCRdb's TRBD2 call cannot be checked. This CDR3 comprises 15 residues. Germline values: CDR1 MNHEY, CDR2 SVGEGT. CDR3 loop: CASSYSGGTYTEQFF.

The gene calls are TRBV5-4 and TRBJ2-5; TCRdb outputs TRBD1, but without DNA this stays unchecked. Per the germline V gene, CDR1 is SGHNT and CDR2 is YYREEE (reference sequence). This CDR3 is built from 14 residues. The CDR3 sequence is CASSGTGAQETQYF.

V is TRBV20-1 and J is TRBJ2-7; the D call of TRBD1 rests on TCRdb alone, since no DNA is present to check it. The length of the CDR3 is 15 residues. The germline CDR1 and CDR2 sequences are DFQATT and SNEGSKA (reference sequence). This CDR3 is CSARDQVGPKDEQYF.

Considering frequency, this clonotype is large (0.1 to 1%). This chain uses TRBV28 with TRBJ1-2. Germline CDR1 is MDHEN and CDR2 is SYDVKM. The CDR3 sequence is 15 residues long. The CDR3 loop is CASTRGRTVNYGYTF.

V and J are TRBV5-4 and TRBJ1-1. This CDR3 spans 14 amino acids. CDR1 SGHNT and CDR2 YYREEE come from the germline V gene (reference sequence). CDR3 protein: CASSWGGSNTEAFF.

The chain employs TRBV2 and TRBJ2-7; the D call of TRBD2 rests on TCRdb alone, since no DNA is present to check it. The CDR3 has 15 amino acids. The germline gives CDR1 SNHLY, CDR2 FYNNEI. The CDR3 loop reads CASSVGTSGLYEQYF.

By frequency, this clonotype registers medium-sized. The genes are TRBV2 and TRBJ2-3; the D gene TCRdb calls, TRBD1, cannot be checked with no DNA. The germline V gene encodes CDR1 SNHLY and CDR2 FYNNEI. The CDR3 has 16 residues. The CDR3: CASSVNSGARGDTQYF.